Each of the 17 T cell receptor beta chains below was sequenced from the same sample in a study of T-cell reconstitution after alpha-beta-depleted transplantation in children. Researchers prepared the TCRbeta library using unique molecular identifiers, the study reports. TCRdb redid the calling of the PCR reads with MiXCR, one entry per CDR3 protein. The data contain 530,000 or so distinct CDR3 sequences, 27% of them singletons. This sample comprised PBMCs, obtained before TCRalphabeta/CD19-depleted stem cell transplant. The receptors were gathered from a boy in the first two years of life with Wiskott-Aldrich syndrome, due to receive a stem cell transplant.

The table lists this clonotype with a few counts. This chain connects TRBV12-3 or TRBV12-4 to TRBJ2-5; D is unresolved. Trimming took off 2 bases at V and 5 bases at J, with 9 bases between the two ends. The CDR3 has 13 amino acids. In DNA, the CDR3 is TGTGCCAGCAGTTTAATAGGGCTGGAGACCCAGTACTTC. The encoded protein is CASSLIGLETQYF.

The chain has TRBV12-3 or TRBV12-4 and TRBJ2-2, with D possibly TRBD2 on 5 matching bases. The CDR3 spans 16 residues. V lost 4 bases, J lost 0 bases, and 12 bases lay in between. CDR3: CASSSAGGSNTGELFF. CDR3 sequence (DNA): TGTGCCAGCAGTTCCGCAGGCGGGTCGAACACCGGGGAGCTGTTTTTT.

This chain connects TRBV20-1 to TRBJ2-7; D is ambiguous. Germline V CDR1 and CDR2: DFQATT, SNEGSKA (reference sequence). V was shortened by 6 bases and J by 6 bases, with 12 bases between the two germline ends. The CDR3 length is 11 residues. This chain's CDR3 is CSATFLVEQYF. Here the CDR3 DNA reads TGCAGTGCCACCTTCCTGGTCGAGCAGTACTTC.

Only one count was recorded for this clonotype. The rearrangement uses TRBV3-1 and TRBJ1-2; 7 bases agree with TRBD1. Trimming removed 3 bases from V and 8 bases from J; junction bases left unmatched: 9. CDR3 length: 14 residues. Per the germline V gene, CDR1 is LGHDT and CDR2 is YNNKEL (reference sequence). The CDR3 region is CASSHLGQAGGYTF. CDR3 sequence (DNA): TGTGCCAGCAGCCACCTTGGACAGGCGGGAGGCTACACCTTC.

This clonotype appeared a few times. The gene calls are TRBV5-4 and TRBJ2-3; either TRBD1 or TRBD2 may supply D (5 bases each). Germline CDR1 reads SGHNT; CDR2 reads YYREEE (reference sequence). The CDR3 loop spans 16 amino acids. V lost 3 bases to trimming and J lost 2 bases, with 16 bases between them. The CDR3 region is CASSSARDRSTDTQYF. In DNA form, the CDR3 reads TGTGCCAGCAGCTCTGCCAGGGACCGATCCACAGATACGCAGTATTTT.

The rearrangement uses TRBV7-9 and TRBJ1-6; D is ambiguous. V was pared by 1 base and J by 7 bases, with 8 bases between. Germline V gene lookup returns CDR1 SEHNR and CDR2 FQNEAQ (reference sequence). The CDR3 consists of 14 residues. Written as DNA, the CDR3 is TGTGCCAGCAGCTTAGGTTCAGGAAATTCACCCCTCCACTTT. Residues: CASSLGSGNSPLHF.

The chain uses TRBV5-1 and TRBJ2-1; TRBD2 aligns across 10 bases. V lost 6 bases, J lost 9 bases, and 6 bases stayed unmatched. This CDR3 is 13 amino acids long. Germline-derived CDR1 and CDR2 are SGHRS and YFSETQ. Written as DNA, the CDR3 is TGCGCCAGCACAGCGGGAGGGCTTGGTGAGCAGTTCTTC. This encodes CASTAGGLGEQFF.

V gene TRBV12-3 or TRBV12-4 combines with J gene TRBJ2-7, with D possibly matching TRBD1 (5 bases). The length of the CDR3 is 14 residues. V lost 6 bases to trimming and J lost 3 bases, with 15 bases between them. CDR3 residues: CASSRWADNYEQYF. The CDR3 DNA follows: TGTGCCAGCAGCCGGTGGGCGGACAACTACGAGCAGTACTTC.

This clonotype was recorded a few times. This chain links TRBV27 with TRBJ2-7; 12 nucleotides agree with TRBD2. The CDR3 loop spans 17 amino acids. J gave up 7 bases and V 4 bases, and 14 bases lay outside the gene matches. Germline V gene lookup returns CDR1 MNHEY and CDR2 SMNVEV (reference sequence). The CDR3 spells CASSSLNRLAGVREQYF. The CDR3, as DNA: TGTGCCAGCAGTTCACTTAATAGACTAGCGGGAGTACGGGAGCAGTACTTC.

This clonotype was picked up a small number of times. CDR3 amino acids: CASSSGLLPYGYTF. The CDR3 DNA reads as TGTGCCAGCAGTTCAGGACTACTACCATATGGCTACACCTTC. The chain joins TRBV27 to TRBJ1-2, with unresolved D. The V end lost 4 bases, the J end lost 5 bases, and 14 bases lay between the germline ends. Germline V gives CDR1 MNHEY, CDR2 SMNVEV (reference sequence). The length of the CDR3 is 14 residues.

The rearrangement uses TRBV25-1 and TRBJ1-1; D may be TRBD1 (5 bases). Germline V gives CDR1 MGHDK, CDR2 SYGVNS. The CDR3 is 13 residues long. V was pared by 7 bases and J by 6 bases, with 15 bases between. CDR3 bases: TGTGCCAGCATAGGGACCCCAAACGCTGAAGCTTTCTTT. This translates into CASIGTPNAEAFF.

Here the CDR3 reads CSATRTGSYEQYF. CDR3 coding DNA: TGCAGTGCTACCCGGACTGGCTCCTACGAGCAGTACTTC. V gene TRBV20-1 combines with J gene TRBJ2-7, with a tentative D call TRBD2 (5 bases). Trimming removed 4 bases at V and 0 bases at J, with 10 bases between. Germline V gene lookup returns CDR1 DFQATT and CDR2 SNEGSKA (reference sequence). CDR3 length: 13 residues.

There are a few counts of this clonotype. The chain links TRBV13 to TRBJ2-1; 14 positions agree with TRBD2. V shed 5 bases, J shed 9 bases, and the junction held 6 bases outside the gene matches. Germline assignment: CDR1 PRHDT and CDR2 FYEKMQ (reference sequence). The CDR3 is made up of 15 amino acids. CDR3 bases: TGTGCCAGCAGCCCAAGACTAGCGGGAGGGGCTGAGCAGTTCTTC. Protein product: CASSPRLAGGAEQFF.

The chain is built from TRBV19 and TRBJ1-1; no reliable D call. Trimming took off 3 bases at V and 0 bases at J, with 5 bases between the two ends. This CDR3 contains 13 residues. Germline lookup yields CDR1 LNHDA and CDR2 SQIVND (reference sequence). The CDR3 loop reads CASSMGMNTEAFF. The DNA for the CDR3 is TGTGCCAGTAGTATGGGGATGAACACTGAAGCTTTCTTT.

V and J are TRBV14 and TRBJ2-5; TRBD2 matches at 7 bases. The CDR3 spans 15 residues. The J segment lost 1 base and the V segment lost 3 bases, leaving 5 bases of the junction unmatched. The V gene's germline CDR1 is SGHDN and CDR2 FVKESK. CDR3 sequence: CASSQQRGPQETQYF. The CDR3 DNA sequence: TGTGCCAGCAGCCAGCAGCGGGGACCCCAAGAGACCCAGTACTTC. Using reference TRBV14 and TRBJ2-5 for the parts outside the CDR3, the full variable domain is EAGVTQFPSHSVIEKGQTVTLRCDPISGHDNLYWYRRVMGKEIKFLLHFVKESKQDESGMPNNRFLAERTGGTYSTLKVQPAELEDSGVYFCASSQQRGPQETQYFGPGTRLLVL.

The gene calls are TRBV5-5 and TRBJ1-5, with D possibly TRBD1 on 5 matching bases. V gave up 1 base and J gave up 7 bases, with 9 bases separating them. The CDR3 has 13 residues. From germline, CDR1 is SGHKS and CDR2 YYEKEE (reference sequence). The CDR3 protein is CASSLTGRQPQHF. The CDR3 DNA sequence: TGTGCCAGCAGCTTGACAGGCCGGCAGCCCCAGCATTTT.

The V gene is TRBV19, the J gene TRBJ1-3; unclear D gene. With 5 bases removed from V and 0 bases from J, the gap between germline ends came to 17 bases. Germline loops: CDR1 LNHDA, CDR2 SQIVND (reference sequence). This CDR3 contains 17 residues. CDR3 coding DNA: TGTGCCAGTAGTCTACGCCGGTTTGGTTCCTCTGGAAACACCATATATTTT. It is translated as CASSLRRFGSSGNTIYF. Complete variable domain (other parts from reference TRBV19 and TRBJ1-3): DGGITQSPKYLFRKEGQNVTLSCEQNLNHDAMYWYRQDPGQGLRLIYYSQIVNDFQKGDIAEGYSVSREKKESFPLTVTSAQKNPTAFYLCASSLRRFGSSGNTIYFGEGSWLTVV.